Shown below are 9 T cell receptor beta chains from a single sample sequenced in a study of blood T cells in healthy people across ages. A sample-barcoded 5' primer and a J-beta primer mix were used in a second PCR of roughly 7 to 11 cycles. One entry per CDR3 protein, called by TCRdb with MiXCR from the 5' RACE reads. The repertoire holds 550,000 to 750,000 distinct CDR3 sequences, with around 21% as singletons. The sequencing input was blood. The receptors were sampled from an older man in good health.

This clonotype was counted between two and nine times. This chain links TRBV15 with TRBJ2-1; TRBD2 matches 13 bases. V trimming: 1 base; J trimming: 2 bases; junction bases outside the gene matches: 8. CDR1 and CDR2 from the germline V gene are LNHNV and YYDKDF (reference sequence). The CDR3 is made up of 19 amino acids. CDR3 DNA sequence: TGTGCCACCAGCAGAGGTGGAGCGGGACTAGCGGGAACCTACAATGAGCAGTTCTTC. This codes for CATSRGGAGLAGTYNEQFF.

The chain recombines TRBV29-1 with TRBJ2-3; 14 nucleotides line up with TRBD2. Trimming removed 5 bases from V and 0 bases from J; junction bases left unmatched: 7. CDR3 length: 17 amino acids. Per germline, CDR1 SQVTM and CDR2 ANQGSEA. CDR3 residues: CSVTGTSGGASTDTQYF. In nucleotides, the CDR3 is TGCAGCGTTACAGGGACTAGCGGGGGAGCTAGCACAGATACGCAGTATTTT.

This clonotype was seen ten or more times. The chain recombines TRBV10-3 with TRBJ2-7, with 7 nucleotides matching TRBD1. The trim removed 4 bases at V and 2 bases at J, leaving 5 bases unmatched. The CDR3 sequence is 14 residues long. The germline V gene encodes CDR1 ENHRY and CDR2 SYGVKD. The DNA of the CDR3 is TGTGCCATCAGTGGCTCTCAGGGGGCCTACGAGCAGTACTTC. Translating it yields CAISGSQGAYEQYF.

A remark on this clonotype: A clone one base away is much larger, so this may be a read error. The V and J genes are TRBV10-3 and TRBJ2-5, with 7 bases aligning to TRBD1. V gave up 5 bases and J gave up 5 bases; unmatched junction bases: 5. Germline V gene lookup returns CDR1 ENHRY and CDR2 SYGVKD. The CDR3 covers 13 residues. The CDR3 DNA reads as TGTGCCATCAGTACAGGGGTAGGGGAGACCCAGTACTTC. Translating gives CAISTGVGETQYF.

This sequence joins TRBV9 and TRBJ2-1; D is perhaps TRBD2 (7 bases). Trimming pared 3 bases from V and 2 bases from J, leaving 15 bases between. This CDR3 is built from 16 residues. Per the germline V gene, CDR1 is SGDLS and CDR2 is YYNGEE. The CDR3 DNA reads TGTGCCAGCAGCGCCCCGAGGGGGGGTCCCTACAATGAGCAGTTCTTC. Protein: CASSAPRGGPYNEQFF.

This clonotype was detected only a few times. Written as DNA, the CDR3 is TGTGCCAGCAGCCGGCCGGGGTATGGGCAGGGCTCCTACAATGAGCAGTTCTTC. This gives the protein CASSRPGYGQGSYNEQFF. The chain carries TRBV7-9 and TRBJ2-1; D is tentatively TRBD1 or TRBD2 (5 bases each). In germline, CDR1 is SEHNR, CDR2 FQNEAQ (reference sequence). This CDR3 region has 18 residues. Trimming took off 5 bases at V and 0 bases at J, with 20 bases between the two ends.

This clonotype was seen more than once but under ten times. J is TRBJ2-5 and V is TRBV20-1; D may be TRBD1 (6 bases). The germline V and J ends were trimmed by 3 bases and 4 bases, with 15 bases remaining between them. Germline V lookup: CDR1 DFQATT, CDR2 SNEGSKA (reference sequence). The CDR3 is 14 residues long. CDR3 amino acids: CSASSRGKRETQYF. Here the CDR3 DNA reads TGCAGTGCTAGCAGCAGGGGTAAAAGAGAGACCCAGTACTTC.

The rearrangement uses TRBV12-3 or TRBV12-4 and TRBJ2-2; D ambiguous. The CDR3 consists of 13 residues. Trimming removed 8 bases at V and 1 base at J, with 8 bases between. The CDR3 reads CASGGMNTGELFF. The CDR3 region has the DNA TGTGCCAGCGGTGGGATGAACACCGGGGAGCTGTTTTTT.

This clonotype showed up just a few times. DNA of the CDR3: TGCGCCAGCAGCTTTGAGTGGATGGGGGAGCAGTACTTC. Its translation: CASSFEWMGEQYF. This chain connects TRBV5-1 to TRBJ2-7; the D is unclear. Germline loops: CDR1 SGHRS, CDR2 YFSETQ. The ends were cut back, 2 bases at V and 7 bases at J, with 13 bases in the middle. This CDR3 comprises 13 residues.